This T cell receptor beta chain stems from a study of T cells in Graves' hyperthyroidism and ophthalmopathy (dated by TCRdb to about 2019). Turning to the overall study: Peripheral blood was sampled at the time of initial diagnosis, prior to any treatment. The 100 discovery patients were divided at random into training and test sets in a 7:3 ratio. According to the paper, TCR Vbeta CDR3 sequencing was carried out on 135 peripheral blood samples, which came from some 41 ophthalmopathy, 80 or so hyperthyroidism and approximately 17 progressor patients. In addition, the study compared T-cell repertoires in thyroid tissue and in blood from a handful of Graves' hyperthyroidism patients. Following sampling, methimazole starting at 30 mg daily was given to hyperthyroidism patients, and high-dose intravenous methylprednisolone was given to ophthalmopathy patients. Prospective prediction of ophthalmopathy was tested in an independent validation cohort of fewer than 20 hyperthyroidism patients and some 17 patients who later progressed to ophthalmopathy. To identify distinguishing TCR V-J signatures, a discovery cohort of about 100 patients was used, comprising 43 with Graves' ophthalmopathy and around 57 with stable Graves' hyperthyroidism.

Graves' hyperthyroidism was defined as stable when no progression to ophthalmopathy occurred over 18 months of follow-up. Hyperthyroidism patients were newly diagnosed, with disease duration under 2 months, and aged 18 to 65 years. Patients with uncontrolled infections, other autoimmune diseases, pregnancy or lactation were excluded. Clinical symptoms, serum thyroxine and TRAb, thyroid ultrasound, and orbital computed tomography formed the basis for the diagnoses. PBMCs were separated from roughly 10 ml of fresh peripheral blood using Ficoll-Paque density gradient centrifugation. Total RNA was extracted using Trizol reagent, and RNA quality was assessed on an Agilent 2100 Bioanalyzer. The CDR3 spans 15 residues, from the cysteine through the phenylalanine. The CDR3 DNA has 45 bases and is translated from base 1. V and J lose 0 bases and 4 bases, and a span of 13 bases separates them. The germline V gene yields SGHRS for CDR1 and YFSETQ for CDR2.

The TCR beta CDR3 regions were amplified from the RNA transcripts. A first-round RT-PCR of the TCR CDR3 used the HTBI primer set with the Qiagen OneStep RT-PCR kit. Libraries were constructed in a second round of multiplex PCR, after which size selection and purification were carried out. Sequencing of the libraries was done on an Illumina HiSeq2000 using paired-end 100 bp reads. The paper's processing steps were these. SOAPnuke was used to process the raw data, removing reads that contained adapters or uncalled bases, had a mean Phred below 15, or lacked an exact match to the constant primer or identifier. High-quality paired reads were merged with COPE v1.2.5, and unique nucleotide sequences were defined as clonotypes. MiTCR v1.1 was used to align clonotypes to the IMGT TRBV, TRBD and TRBJ reference segments. The analysis included only V-J combinations with a frequency above 0.0001, which together covered roughly 99% of the repertoires. The TCS score was defined as the ratio of F50 (clonal expansion) to E x V (chaos), calculated using BLOSUM62-based TCRdist between CDR3 peptides within each V-J. Welch's t-statistics and random forest reduced several hundred V-J features to fewer than 15, which were used in a naive Bayes classifier (R e1071). TCRdb itself trimmed the public reads at Q25 with fastp, ran MiXCR and retained productive beta chains. Rows merge per CDR3 protein into single entries with the most common DNA and genes. In this record, the V and J calls reflect TCRdb's handling and not the investigators' own analysis. The table for this sample lists approximately 530,000 distinct CDR3 sequences; over 15% of them were counted only once. The ten top clones hold approximately 18% of the sample.

Here is what the overall study found, with its caveats: Ophthalmopathy was separated from stable hyperthyroidism by a 13 V-J signature model, with over 85% sensitivity and roughly 84% specificity obtained in cross-validation and 80%/75% obtained in testing. Most expanded thyroid clonotypes (frequency above 0.001) were also found in blood, which suggests that blood repertoires may mirror thyroid immune responses. In validation, the model predicted progression to ophthalmopathy with around 71% sensitivity and approximately 72% specificity, a median of approximately 6.5 months before onset. No statistical method was used to set the sample size in advance, and investigators knew the group allocation.

With respect to this clonotype: Its antigen specificity is not known. Nothing much larger sits one base from this clone, and base qualities are not available.

The sequenced sample consisted of blood. This TCR came from a woman between 18 and 30 years old with Graves' hyperthyroidism. The chain is made from TRBV5-1 and TRBJ1-2; matching of 6 bases hints at TRBD1 as the D gene. The CDR3 amino acid sequence is: CASSLGPPGAYGYTF. The nucleotides are TGCGCCAGCAGCTTGGGGCCTCCAGGGGCCTATGGCTACACCTTC.